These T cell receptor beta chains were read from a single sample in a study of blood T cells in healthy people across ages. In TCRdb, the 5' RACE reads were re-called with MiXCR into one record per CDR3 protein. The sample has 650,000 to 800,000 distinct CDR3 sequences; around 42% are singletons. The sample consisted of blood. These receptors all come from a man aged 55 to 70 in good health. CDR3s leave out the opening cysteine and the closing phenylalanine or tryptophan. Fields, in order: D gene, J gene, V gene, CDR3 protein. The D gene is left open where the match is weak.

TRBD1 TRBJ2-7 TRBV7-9 ASSSRQGVTYERY
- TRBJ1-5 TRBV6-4 ASSPTGGVGNQPQH
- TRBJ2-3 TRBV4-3 ASSPSIYLTDTQY
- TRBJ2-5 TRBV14 ASSPMALKAETQY
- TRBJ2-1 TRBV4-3 ASSQDHEKF
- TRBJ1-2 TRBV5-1 ASSLISEGYT
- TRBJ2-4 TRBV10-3 AISGAGGLAKNIQY
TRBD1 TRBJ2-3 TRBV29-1 SVGTGWPDTQY
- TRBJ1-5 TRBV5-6 ASDRSQPQH
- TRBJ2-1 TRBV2 ASSAVRGGNEQF
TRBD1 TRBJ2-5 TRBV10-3 AISGDRGNLVVRETQY
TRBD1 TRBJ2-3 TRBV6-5 ASSYSHLGGVTQY
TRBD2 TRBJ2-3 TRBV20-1 SARDLGTSGGRNTQY
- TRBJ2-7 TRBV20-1 SADPPGQGASEQY
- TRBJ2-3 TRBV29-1 SVEDLNRATDTQY
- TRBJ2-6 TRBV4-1 ASSPTQGTGANVLT
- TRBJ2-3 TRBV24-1 ATSALTGDTDTQY
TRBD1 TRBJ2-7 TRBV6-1 ASSQILRQGGTYEQY
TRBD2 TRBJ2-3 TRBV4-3 ASSQDSLAGPEDTQY
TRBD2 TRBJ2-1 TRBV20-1 SARDRLAGTIYNEQF
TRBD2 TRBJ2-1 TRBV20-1 SARGGHEQF
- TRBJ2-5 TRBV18 ASSPALETQY
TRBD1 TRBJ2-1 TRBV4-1 ASSQDWTGYEHVQF
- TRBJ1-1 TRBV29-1 SAEGIQKNTEAF
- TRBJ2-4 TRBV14 ASSQGLGRGQY
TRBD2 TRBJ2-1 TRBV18 ASSLSGTSFDEQF
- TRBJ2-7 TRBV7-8 ASSITMGRDYEQY
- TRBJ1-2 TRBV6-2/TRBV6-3 ASSQGGDGYT
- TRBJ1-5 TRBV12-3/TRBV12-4 ASSYEGFVPQH
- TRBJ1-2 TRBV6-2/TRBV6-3 ATHGARGYT
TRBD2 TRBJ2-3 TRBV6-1 ASRAGGHLDTQY
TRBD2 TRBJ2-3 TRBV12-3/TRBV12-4 ASSFSTSGGYSTDTQY
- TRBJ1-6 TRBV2 AGSPSLNSPLH
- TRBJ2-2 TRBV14 ASSQEWDTTGELF
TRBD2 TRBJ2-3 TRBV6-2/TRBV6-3 ASSYRTSTTQY
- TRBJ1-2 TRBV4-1 ASSQESKGPGYGYT
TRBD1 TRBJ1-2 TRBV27 ASRRTGQGGSGYT
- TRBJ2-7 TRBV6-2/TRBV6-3 ASSPTSELEQY
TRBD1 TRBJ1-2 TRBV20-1 SATGTGQAGYT
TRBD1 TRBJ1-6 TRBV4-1 ASSQNQGQGWNSPLH
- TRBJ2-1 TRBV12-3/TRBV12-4 ASSLRENGQF
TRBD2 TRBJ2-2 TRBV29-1 SVAWTSPNTGELF
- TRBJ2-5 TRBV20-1 SAKGYATQY
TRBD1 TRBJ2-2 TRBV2 ASSGTGDGTGELF
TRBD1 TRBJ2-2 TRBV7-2 ASSPRTGEYTGELF
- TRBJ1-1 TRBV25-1 ASSGRENTEAF
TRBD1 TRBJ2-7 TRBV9 ASSPPDRAYERY
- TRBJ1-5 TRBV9 ASSVYSNQPQH